This T cell receptor (beta chain) was observed in a study of shared clonotypes between healthy human individuals. Study at large: Three plates each covered CD4 naive and memory; CD8 naive two, CD8 memory one.

Of note for this clone: Its antigen is not known.

Produced via immunoSEQ multiplex PCR; TCRdb's table is partial and in-frame only. The data contain roughly 2.2 million clones, about 90% of them singletons. Study results and caveats: The generation probabilities recorded for non-shared clonotypes fell below those of clonotypes shared by all four donors. An effect of sequencing depth on clonotype sharing among donors was expected.

The clonotype originates from a man aged 18 to 35 in good health. Some clones in this sample may be carry-over from other donors' samples. The material sequenced was naive CD4+ T cells from PBMCs. Subset defined: CD45RA+ positively selected.

CDR3 sequence: CSASVGDTQYF. The CDR3 bases are TGCAGTGCTAGCGTAGGCGATACGCAGTATTTT. The rearrangement links TRBV20-1 to TRBJ2-3; D gene ambiguous. Per the germline V gene, CDR1 is DFQATT and CDR2 is SNEGSKA (reference sequence). This CDR3 comprises 11 residues. Trimming stripped 3 bases from V and 6 bases from J, with 7 bases between.